This TCR beta chain is from a study of vaccination and CD4 T cells after COVID-19. The overall study: From HCoV-229E, HCoV-OC43, HCoV-NL63 and SARS-CoV-2, overlapping spike peptides were used to stimulate the cells.

Germline values: CDR1 DFQATT, CDR2 SNEGSKA (reference sequence). The CDR3 loop spans 11 amino acids. V was shortened by 3 bases and J by 4 bases, with 5 bases between the two germline ends. Overall study findings and caveats: Investigators enrolled relatively few convalescent patients and included no early post-infection timepoints.

Described treatment: approximately nine-day PBMC culture with coronavirus spike peptide pools or control peptides (ViraFEST assay). With peptide pools, ViraFEST first expanded antigen-specific T cells and afterwards sequenced their TCRs. Sequenced with the Oncomine TCR Beta short-read assay was DNA taken from cultured CD4+ T cells. TCRdb fed the PCR reads into MiXCR, producing one record per CDR3 protein. The sample contains roughly 21,000 distinct CDR3 sequences, less than 80% of which appear only once. Of note for this clonotype: Its specificity is not known.

This sample comprised CD4+ T cells from blood, cultured in vitro, obtained before SARS-CoV-2 vaccination. The chain is built from TRBV20-1 and TRBJ2-3; no firm D call. This receptor was taken from a human donor who received a COVID-19 vaccine. The CDR3 DNA reads as TGCAGTGCTAGTTTGGCAGATACGCAGTATTTT. This translates into CSASLADTQYF.